This TCR beta chain was obtained from a study of blood T cell repertoires in COVID-19. Study background: Sources were T cells, B-cell-depleted T cells, or PBMCs; the material itself was cDNA or gDNA.

In the original processing: It was from reference gene primer amplification that nucleated cell counts were estimated. TCRdb keeps only in-frame clones here, not all; method: immunoSEQ multiplex PCR. That table furnishes V, J and clone size, whereas the DNA furnished D and trimming. The data contain under 250,000 clones, nearly 90% of them seen just once; the ten biggest clones take up 10% to 11%. Cohorts were based on clinical histories the participants reported. Cohort 3 donors counted as recovered after two negative PCRs, clearance, or resolved symptoms. Germline CDR1 is SGHTA and CDR2 is FQGNSA. CDR3 size: 16 residues. Trimming removed 5 bases from V and 2 bases from J; junction bases left unmatched: 7.

The sequenced sample consisted of PBMCs or T cells enriched from blood (not recorded which). The sequence was obtained from a man between 25 and 39 years old who had recovered from COVID-19. The rearrangement links TRBV7-2 to TRBJ2-5; 11 nucleotides line up with TRBD1. DNA of the CDR3: TGTGCCAGCAGCATCCCCCGGGACAGGGGGCAAGAGACCCAGTACTTC. As protein: CASSIPRDRGQETQYF. Variable domain in full (rest from reference TRBV7-2 and TRBJ2-5): GAGVSQSPSNKVTEKGKDVELRCDPISGHTALYWYRQSLGQGLEFLIYFQGNSAPDKSGLPSDRFSAERTGGSVSTLTIQRTQQEDSAVYLCASSIPRDRGQETQYFGPGTRLLVL.